The 13 T cell receptor beta chains below all came from one sample that was sequenced in a study of T cell repertoires in cytomegalovirus infection (dated by TCRdb to about 2019). The antigens for these receptors are not known. Sequencing was carried out with an Illumina HiSeq 1500. TCRdb trimmed public reads at Q25 via fastp, called clones via MiXCR and kept in-frame beta chains. For every CDR3 protein sequence, its rows merge into one entry that carries the most common genes and DNA. The sample contains under 70,000 distinct CDR3 sequences, approximately 36% of them found a single time. The top ten clonotypes cover 65% to 80% of the sample. Sequencing input: PBMCs, sequenced either directly or after in vitro stimulation (not recorded which). The receptors shown here come from a human donor in good health (CMV status not recorded). Some clones in this sample may be carry-over from other donors' samples.

This chain links TRBV6-2 or TRBV6-3 with TRBJ1-2; 7 bases are shared with TRBD1. The germline V gene has CDR1 MNHEY and CDR2 SVGEGT. This CDR3 has 14 residues. Trimming took 6 bases from V and 5 from J; bases not matched to a gene: 9. As DNA, the CDR3 is TGTGCCAGCAGCCAGGGACAGTTGATTTATGGCTACACCTTC. The encoded protein is CASSQGQLIYGYTF.

The V gene is TRBV4-1, the J gene TRBJ2-4, with 7 nucleotides matching TRBD2. Looked up from germline, CDR1 is MGHRA and CDR2 is YSYEKL. This CDR3 has 17 residues. V shed 0 bases, J shed 0 bases, and the junction held 5 bases outside the gene matches. The CDR3 protein is CASSQDWGGLAKNIQYF. In DNA, the CDR3 is TGCGCCAGCAGCCAAGATTGGGGGGGTCTAGCCAAAAACATTCAGTACTTC.

V is TRBV19 and J is TRBJ1-1; D gene unclear. Germline V lookup: CDR1 LNHDA, CDR2 SQIVND (reference sequence). Trimming cost V 5 bases and J 0 bases, with 13 bases left between them. The CDR3 spans 15 residues. The CDR3 sequence is CASSSLWNMNTEAFF. CDR3 coding DNA: TGTGCCAGTAGTTCCCTATGGAACATGAACACTGAAGCTTTCTTT.

The chain has TRBV3-1 and TRBJ2-7, with D possibly being TRBD2 (6 bases). Germline CDR1 reads LGHDT; CDR2 reads YNNKEL (reference sequence). Trimming removed 8 bases at V and 6 bases at J, with 17 bases between. The CDR3 is 13 amino acids. CDR3 DNA: TGTGCCAGCCAGCTGTCCCGCGGGGCCGAGCAGTACTTC. Protein product: CASQLSRGAEQYF.

The chain is built from TRBV2 and TRBJ2-7, with a possible D match to TRBD1 (6 bases). Germline V gene data show CDR1 as SNHLY and CDR2 as FYNNEI. This CDR3 region has 13 residues. Trimming stripped 6 bases from V and 5 bases from J, with 14 bases between. CDR3 protein: CASSSTGHHEQYF. CDR3 in DNA: TGTGCCAGCAGCAGTACGGGACACCACGAGCAGTACTTC.

The chain joins TRBV19 to TRBJ2-5, with D hard to call. V lost 5 bases, J lost 5 bases, and 9 bases lay in between. CDR1 LNHDA and CDR2 SQIVND come from the germline V gene (reference sequence). The CDR3 is made up of 12 amino acids. CDR3 sequence (DNA): TGTGCCAGTAGTGAAATGTTGGAGACCCAGTACTTC. Translating it yields CASSEMLETQYF.

The CDR3 loop is CASSQDGSLSNEQFF. The DNA for the CDR3 is TGTGCCAGCAGCCAAGACGGGAGTTTAAGCAATGAGCAGTTCTTC. The chain recombines TRBV3-1 with TRBJ2-1; D possibly corresponds to TRBD2 (6 bases). V lost 0 bases to trimming and J lost 6 bases, with 12 bases between them. Germline V lookup: CDR1 LGHDT, CDR2 YNNKEL (reference sequence). There are 15 residues in the CDR3.

Here the CDR3 reads CASSITLLSSYEQYF. In nucleotides, the CDR3 is TGTGCCAGTAGTATCACTCTACTTAGCTCCTACGAGCAGTACTTC. The V gene is TRBV19, the J gene TRBJ2-7; D is unresolved. The CDR3 contains 15 residues. Trimming took 3 bases from V and 0 from J, leaving 12 bases between them. Germline V gene lookup returns CDR1 LNHDA and CDR2 SQIVND (reference sequence).

The rearrangement links TRBV29-1 to TRBJ2-7; TRBD2 is a possible D gene (5 bases). Germline V gene lookup returns CDR1 SQVTM and CDR2 ANQGSEA. Trimming pared 6 bases from V and 2 bases from J, leaving 20 bases between. This CDR3 is 15 amino acids long. This CDR3 reads CSVLKLGGRTYEQYF. CDR3 nucleotide sequence: TGCAGCGTCCTAAAGCTAGGCGGGCGAACCTACGAGCAGTACTTC.

V usage is TRBV4-1 and J usage is TRBJ2-5, with 16 bases lining up with TRBD2. The CDR3 consists of 19 residues. Germline CDR1 reads MGHRA; CDR2 reads YSYEKL. The V and J ends lost 3 bases and 5 bases, in that order; junction bases with no gene match: 12. As DNA, the CDR3 is TGCGCCAGCAGCCACGGTCCCGGGACTAGCGGGAGGGGCCCGGAGACCCAGTACTTC. Encoded protein: CASSHGPGTSGRGPETQYF.

The chain links TRBV2 to TRBJ2-3; D gene ambiguous. The CDR3 is made up of 12 amino acids. Trimming cost V 7 bases and J 5 bases, with 10 bases left between them. Germline CDR1 SNHLY, CDR2 FYNNEI. CDR3 nucleotide sequence: TGTGCCAGCACTTTGATGAGAGATACGCAGTATTTT. Amino acid sequence: CASTLMRDTQYF. Supplemented by reference TRBV2 and TRBJ2-3, the full variable domain reads EPEVTQTPSHQVTQMGQEVILRCVPISNHLYFYWYRQILGQKVEFLVSFYNNEISEKSEIFDDQFSVERPDGSNFTLKIRSTKLEDSAMYFCASTLMRDTQYFGPGTRLTVL.

This clonotype was seen just once. This chain joins TRBV4-1 and TRBJ1-5, with TRBD1 matching 8 bases. V shed 1 base, J shed 3 bases, and the junction held 2 bases outside the gene matches. CDR1 is MGHRA, CDR2 YSYEKL, per germline. The CDR3 contains 15 residues. CDR3 loop: CASSQGQGINQPQHF. The CDR3 bases are TGCGCCAGCAGCCAAGGACAGGGGATCAATCAGCCCCAGCATTTT.

This clonotype was seen only a few times. The rearrangement links TRBV7-8 to TRBJ1-1; weak D call: TRBD1 (6 bases). Between the trimmed V and J ends, which lost 3 bases and 0 bases, there was a span of 14 bases. CDR1 is SGHVS and CDR2 is FQNEAQ in the germline V gene. The CDR3 totals 16 residues. The CDR3, as DNA: TGTGCCAGCAGCTTCTGGGGGCATGGTTTGAACACTGAAGCTTTCTTT. Amino acids: CASSFWGHGLNTEAFF. Full variable domain (rest looked up from reference TRBV7-8 and TRBJ1-1): GAGVSQSPRYKVAKRGQDVALRCDPISGHVSLFWYQQALGQGPEFLTYFQNEAQLDKSGLPSDRFFAERPEGSVSTLKIQRTQQEDSAVYLCASSFWGHGLNTEAFFGQGTRLTVV.